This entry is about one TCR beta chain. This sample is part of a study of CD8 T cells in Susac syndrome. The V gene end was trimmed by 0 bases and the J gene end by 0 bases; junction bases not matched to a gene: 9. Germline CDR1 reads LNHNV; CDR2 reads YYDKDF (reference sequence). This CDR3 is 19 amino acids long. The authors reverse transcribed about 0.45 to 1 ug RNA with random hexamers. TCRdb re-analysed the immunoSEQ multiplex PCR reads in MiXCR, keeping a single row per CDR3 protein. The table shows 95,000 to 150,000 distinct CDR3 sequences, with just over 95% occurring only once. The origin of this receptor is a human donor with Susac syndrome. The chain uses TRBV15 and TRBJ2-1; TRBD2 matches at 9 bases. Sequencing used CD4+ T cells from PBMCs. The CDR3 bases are TGTGCCACCAGCAGAGATTGGGGTAGCGGGAGCCCCTCCTACAATGAGCAGTTCTTC. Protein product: CATSRDWGSGSPSYNEQFF.